One sample yielded the 12 T cell receptor beta chains listed below, sequenced in a study of T cell changes during pregnancy in multiple sclerosis (dated by TCRdb to the late 2010s). Library construction relied on the immunoSEQ multiplex PCR assay. Held by TCRdb, this immuneACCESS table contains in-frame sequences only and omits some clones. Under half of the omission traces to an unresolved V gene where checked; the cause of the rest is unknown. In this sample the table shows tens of thousands of clones, 90% to 95% of which occur a single time. The ten biggest clones cover under 0.3% of the sample. The material sequenced was CD4+ T cells from peripheral blood mononuclear cells, taken in the third trimester of pregnancy. These receptors were obtained from a female donor in good health, enrolled as a control in a pregnancy study.

V and J are TRBV21-1 and TRBJ1-4. TRBV21-1 is listed as a pseudogene. CDR3 length: 14 amino acids. The CDR3 spells CASSKGRGNEKLFF. The DNA for the CDR3 is TGTGCCAGCAGCAAAGGACGGGGTAATGAAAAACTGTTTTTT.

This chain connects TRBV4-3 to TRBJ2-5, with D possibly matching TRBD1 (5 bases). Per germline, CDR1 LGHNA and CDR2 YSLEER. The CDR3 covers 13 residues. Deletions cut 1 base from V and 5 bases from J, with 8 bases between. The chain's CDR3 is CASSQGQPETQYF. CDR3 bases: TGCGCCAGCAGCCAAGGACAGCCCGAGACCCAGTACTTC.

The V gene is TRBV4-2, the J gene TRBJ1-1; no clear D. The CDR3 length is 15 residues. Germline V gives CDR1 LGHNA, CDR2 YNFKEQ. V was shortened by 0 bases and J by 1 base, with 9 bases between the two germline ends. CDR3 in amino acids: CASSQDGGTNTEAFF. In DNA, the CDR3 is TGTGCCAGCAGCCAAGATGGCGGTACGAACACTGAAGCTTTCTTT.

The gene calls are TRBV7-2 and TRBJ2-7; 7 nucleotides align to TRBD1. The germline V gene has CDR1 SGHTA and CDR2 FQGNSA. The junction had 3 bases not matched to a gene; V was cut back by 6 bases and J by 4 bases. The CDR3 runs to 12 residues. CDR3 nucleotide sequence: TGTGCCAGCAGAGAGACAGGGTACGAGCAGTACTTC. It yields the protein CASRETGYEQYF.

The chain has TRBV14 and TRBJ2-7; D not resolved. Germline CDR1 is SGHDN and CDR2 is FVKESK. There are 15 residues in the CDR3. V lost 2 bases and J 3 bases, leaving 14 bases between the germline ends. In DNA form, the CDR3 reads TGTGCCAGCAGCCAAAGACACGCCCGTTTCTACGAGCAGTACTTC. This sequence encodes CASSQRHARFYEQYF. The entire variable domain, with the rest obtained from reference TRBV14 and TRBJ2-7, is as follows: EAGVTQFPSHSVIEKGQTVTLRCDPISGHDNLYWYRRVMGKEIKFLLHFVKESKQDESGMPNNRFLAERTGGTYSTLKVQPAELEDSGVYFCASSQRHARFYEQYFGPGTRLTVT.

The chain is built from TRBV29-1 and TRBJ2-3; D gene uncertain. The germline CDR1 and CDR2 sequences are SQVTM and ANQGSEA. The CDR3 is 12 amino acids. Trimming pared 4 bases from V and 0 bases from J, leaving 5 bases between. CDR3 region: CSVGTSTDTQYF. The CDR3 DNA is TGCAGCGTTGGTACAAGCACAGATACGCAGTATTTT.

The rearrangement joins TRBV19 to TRBJ1-2, with D unresolved. Germline CDR1 LNHDA, CDR2 SQIVND (reference sequence). This CDR3 spans 14 amino acids. The V and J ends lost 6 bases and 4 bases respectively, with 15 bases between them. In DNA, the CDR3 is TGTGCCAGTAGAGGACGGGAAGGCAGCTATGGCTACACCTTC. Amino acids: CASRGREGSYGYTF. The whole variable domain, filled in from reference TRBV19 and TRBJ1-2, reads DGGITQSPKYLFRKEGQNVTLSCEQNLNHDAMYWYRQDPGQGLRLIYYSQIVNDFQKGDIAEGYSVSREKKESFPLTVTSAQKNPTAFYLCASRGREGSYGYTFGSGTRLTVV.

This clone was detected a few times. The chain couples TRBV7-2 to TRBJ1-5, with D possibly TRBD1 on 6 matching bases. Germline CDR1 SGHTA, CDR2 FQGNSA. Trimming took 6 bases from V and 3 from J, leaving 15 bases between them. This CDR3 has 15 residues. CDR3 nucleotide sequence: TGTGCCAGCAGTCCCTCAGGGGTATTCAATCAGCCCCAGCATTTT. Residues: CASSPSGVFNQPQHF. Variable domain in full (rest from reference TRBV7-2 and TRBJ1-5): GAGVSQSPSNKVTEKGKDVELRCDPISGHTALYWYRQSLGQGLEFLIYFQGNSAPDKSGLPSDRFSAERTGGSVSTLTIQRTQQEDSAVYLCASSPSGVFNQPQHFGDGTRLSIL.

The CDR3 spells CASSVLAGAYNEQFF. Here the CDR3 DNA reads TGTGCCAGCAGCGTACTAGCGGGAGCCTACAATGAGCAGTTCTTC. The chain couples TRBV9 to TRBJ2-1, with 10 nucleotides matching TRBD2. Germline CDR1 and CDR2: SGDLS and YYNGEE. There are 15 residues in the CDR3. V gave up 1 base and J gave up 2 bases; unmatched junction bases: 0.

The chain employs TRBV7-3 and TRBJ1-1; D possibly corresponds to TRBD1 (6 bases). The CDR3 runs 15 residues. Germline V lookup: CDR1 SGHTA, CDR2 FQGTGA. Trimming removed 5 bases from V and 4 bases from J, with 17 bases in between. The CDR3 sequence is CASSPRGGLSTEAFF. DNA of the CDR3: TGTGCCAGCAGCCCACGCGGGGGGCTGAGCACTGAAGCTTTCTTT.

J is TRBJ1-1 and V is TRBV25-1; TRBD1 matches 7 bases. The CDR3 consists of 15 residues. Germline values: CDR1 MGHDK, CDR2 SYGVNS. Trimming at V came to 3 bases and at J to 5 bases, leaving 9 bases not matched to a gene. The CDR3 loop reads CASSESKGARTEAFF. As DNA, the CDR3 is TGTGCCAGCAGTGAGAGTAAGGGGGCAAGGACTGAAGCTTTCTTT.

This chain uses TRBV4-3 with TRBJ2-3, with 11 bases lining up with TRBD2. CDR3 size: 19 residues. Germline CDR1 reads LGHNA; CDR2 reads YSLEER. The J segment lost 2 bases and the V segment lost 0 bases, leaving 10 bases of the junction unmatched. The CDR3 region is CASSQDPPTSGGHTDTQYF. The CDR3 coding sequence is TGCGCCAGCAGCCAAGACCCTCCCACTAGCGGGGGCCACACAGATACGCAGTATTTT.